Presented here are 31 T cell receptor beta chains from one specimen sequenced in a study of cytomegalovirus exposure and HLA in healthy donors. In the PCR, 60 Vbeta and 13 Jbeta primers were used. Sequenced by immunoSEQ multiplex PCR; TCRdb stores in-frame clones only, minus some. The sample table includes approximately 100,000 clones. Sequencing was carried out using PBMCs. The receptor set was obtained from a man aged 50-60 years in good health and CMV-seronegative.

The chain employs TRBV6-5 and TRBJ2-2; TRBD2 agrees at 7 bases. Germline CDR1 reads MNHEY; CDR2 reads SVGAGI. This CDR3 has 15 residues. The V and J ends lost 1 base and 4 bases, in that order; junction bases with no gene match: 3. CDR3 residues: CASSYLGEGTGELFF. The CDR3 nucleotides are TGTGCCAGCAGTTACTTGGGGGAGGGCACCGGGGAGCTGTTTTTT.

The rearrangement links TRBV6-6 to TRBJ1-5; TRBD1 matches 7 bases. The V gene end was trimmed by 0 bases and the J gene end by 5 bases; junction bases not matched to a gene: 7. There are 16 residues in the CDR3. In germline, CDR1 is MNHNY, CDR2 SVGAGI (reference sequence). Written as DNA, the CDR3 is TGTGCCAGCAGTTACTCGACACAGGGGTGGGATCAGCCCCAGCATTTT. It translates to CASSYSTQGWDQPQHF.

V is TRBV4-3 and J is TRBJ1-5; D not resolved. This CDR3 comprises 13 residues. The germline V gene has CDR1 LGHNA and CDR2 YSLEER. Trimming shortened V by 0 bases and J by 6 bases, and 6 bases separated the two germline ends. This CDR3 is CASSQDNSQPQHF. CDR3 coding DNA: TGCGCCAGCAGCCAAGATAATAGTCAGCCCCAGCATTTT.

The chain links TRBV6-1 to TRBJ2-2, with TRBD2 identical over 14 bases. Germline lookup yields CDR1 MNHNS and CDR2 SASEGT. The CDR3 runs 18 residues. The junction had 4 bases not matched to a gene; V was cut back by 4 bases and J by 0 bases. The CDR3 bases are TGTGCCAGCAGTGTGGGACTAGCGGGAGTATCGAACACCGGGGAGCTGTTTTTT. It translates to CASSVGLAGVSNTGELFF.

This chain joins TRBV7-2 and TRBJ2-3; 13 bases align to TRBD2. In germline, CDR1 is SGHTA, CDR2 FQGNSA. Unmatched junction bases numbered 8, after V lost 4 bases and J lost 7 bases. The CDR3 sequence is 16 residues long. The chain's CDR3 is CASSSQLAGGPHTQYF. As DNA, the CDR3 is TGTGCCAGCAGCTCACAACTAGCGGGAGGGCCGCATACGCAGTATTTT.

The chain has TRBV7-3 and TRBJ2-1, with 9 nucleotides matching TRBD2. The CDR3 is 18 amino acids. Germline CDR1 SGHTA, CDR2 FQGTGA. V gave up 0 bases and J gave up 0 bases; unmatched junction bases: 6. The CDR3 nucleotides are TGTGCCAGCAGCTTAACCGCGACTAGCGGTAGCTCCTACAATGAGCAGTTCTTC. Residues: CASSLTATSGSSYNEQFF.

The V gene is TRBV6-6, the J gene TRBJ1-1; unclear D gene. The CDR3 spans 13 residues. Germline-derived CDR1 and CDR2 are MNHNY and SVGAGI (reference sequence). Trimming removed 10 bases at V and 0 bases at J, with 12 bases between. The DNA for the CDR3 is TGTGCCACCAGCGTCGAGATGAACACTGAAGCTTTCTTT. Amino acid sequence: CATSVEMNTEAFF.

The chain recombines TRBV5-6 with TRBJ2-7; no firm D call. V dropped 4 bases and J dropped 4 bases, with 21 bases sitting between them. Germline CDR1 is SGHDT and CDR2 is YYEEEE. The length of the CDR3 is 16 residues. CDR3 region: CASSLDTTSRQYEQYF. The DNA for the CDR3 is TGTGCCAGCAGCCTTGACACAACCTCACGCCAATACGAGCAGTACTTC.

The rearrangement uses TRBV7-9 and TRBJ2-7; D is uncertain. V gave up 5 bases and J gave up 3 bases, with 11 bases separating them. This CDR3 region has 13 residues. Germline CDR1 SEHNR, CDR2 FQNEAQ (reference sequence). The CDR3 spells CASSPRQLYEQYF. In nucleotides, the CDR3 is TGTGCCAGCAGCCCAAGACAACTCTACGAGCAGTACTTC.

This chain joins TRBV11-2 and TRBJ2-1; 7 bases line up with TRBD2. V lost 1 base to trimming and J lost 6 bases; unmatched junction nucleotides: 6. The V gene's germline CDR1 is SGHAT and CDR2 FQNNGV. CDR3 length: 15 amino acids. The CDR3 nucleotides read TGTGCCAGCAGCTTAGTTGAAGCGGGAATCAATGAGCAGTTCTTC. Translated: CASSLVEAGINEQFF. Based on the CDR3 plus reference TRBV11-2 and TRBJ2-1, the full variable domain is EAGVAQSPRYKIIEKRQSVAFWCNPISGHATLYWYQQILGQGPKLLIQFQNNGVVDDSQLPKDRFSAERLKGVDSTLKIQPAKLEDSAVYLCASSLVEAGINEQFFGPGTRLTVL.

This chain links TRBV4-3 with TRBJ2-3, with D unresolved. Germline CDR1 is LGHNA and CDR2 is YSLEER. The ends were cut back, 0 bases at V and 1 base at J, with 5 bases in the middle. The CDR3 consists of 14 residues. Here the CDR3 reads CASSQDGGTDTQYF. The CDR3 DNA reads TGCGCCAGCAGCCAAGACGGAGGCACAGATACGCAGTATTTT.

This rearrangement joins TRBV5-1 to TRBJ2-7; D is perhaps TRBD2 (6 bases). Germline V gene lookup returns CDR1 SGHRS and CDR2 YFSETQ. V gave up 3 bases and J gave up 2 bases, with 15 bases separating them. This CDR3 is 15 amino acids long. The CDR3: CASSSGPGVTYEQYF. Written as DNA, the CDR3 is TGCGCCAGCAGCTCCGGACCGGGGGTTACCTACGAGCAGTACTTC.

Here the CDR3 reads CASSQSRYEQYF. CDR3 coding DNA: TGTGCCAGCAGCCAAAGCCGATACGAGCAGTACTTC. The genes are TRBV7-2 and TRBJ2-7; D gene unclear. Germline values: CDR1 SGHTA, CDR2 FQGNSA. Trimming pared 5 bases from V and 4 bases from J, leaving 9 bases between. The CDR3 covers 12 residues.

The CDR3 is CASSLSARSTDTQYF. CDR3 in DNA: TGTGCCAGCAGCTTATCAGCGCGCAGCACAGATACGCAGTATTTT. This chain links TRBV7-2 with TRBJ2-3; D uncertain. The CDR3 is 15 amino acids. V was trimmed by 2 bases and J by 0 bases, leaving 9 bases between them. Per germline, CDR1 SGHTA and CDR2 FQGNSA. Complete variable domain (other parts from reference TRBV7-2 and TRBJ2-3): GAGVSQSPSNKVTEKGKDVELRCDPISGHTALYWYRQSLGQGLEFLIYFQGNSAPDKSGLPSDRFSAERTGGSVSTLTIQRTQQEDSAVYLCASSLSARSTDTQYFGPGTRLTVL.

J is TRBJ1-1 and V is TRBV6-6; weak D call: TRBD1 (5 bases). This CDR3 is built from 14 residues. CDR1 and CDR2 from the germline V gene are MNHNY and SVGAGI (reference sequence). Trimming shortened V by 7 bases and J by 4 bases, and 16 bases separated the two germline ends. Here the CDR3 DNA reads TGTGCCAGCAACCCCCGGGGCGGGGGCACTGAAGCTTTCTTT. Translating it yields CASNPRGGGTEAFF.

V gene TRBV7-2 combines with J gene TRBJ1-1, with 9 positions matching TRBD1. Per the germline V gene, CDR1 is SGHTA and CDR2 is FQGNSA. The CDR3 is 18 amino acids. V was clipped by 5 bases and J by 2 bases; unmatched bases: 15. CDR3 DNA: TGTGCCAGCAGCCAGAGGGGGGGGACAGGGCTTTTAAACACTGAAGCTTTCTTT. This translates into CASSQRGGTGLLNTEAFF.

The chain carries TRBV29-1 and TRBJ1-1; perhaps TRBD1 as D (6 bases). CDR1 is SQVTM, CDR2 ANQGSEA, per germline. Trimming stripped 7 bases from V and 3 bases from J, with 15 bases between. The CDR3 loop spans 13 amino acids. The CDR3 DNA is TGCAGCGCGAGGGGGGGCTCGGACACTGAAGCTTTCTTT. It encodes CSARGGSDTEAFF.

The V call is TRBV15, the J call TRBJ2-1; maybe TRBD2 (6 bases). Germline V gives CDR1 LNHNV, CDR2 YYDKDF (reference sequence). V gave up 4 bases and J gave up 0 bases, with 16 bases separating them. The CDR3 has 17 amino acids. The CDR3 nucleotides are TGTGCCACCAGCAACTCCAAGCGGGCCTCCTCCTACAATGAGCAGTTCTTC. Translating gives CATSNSKRASSYNEQFF.

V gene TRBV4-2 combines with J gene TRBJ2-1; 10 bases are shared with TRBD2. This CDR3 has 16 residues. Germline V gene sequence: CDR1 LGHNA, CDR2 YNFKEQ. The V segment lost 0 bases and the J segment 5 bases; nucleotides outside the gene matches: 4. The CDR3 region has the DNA TGTGCCAGCAGCCAAGAAAGGCTAGCGGGAGACAATGAGCAGTTCTTC. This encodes CASSQERLAGDNEQFF.

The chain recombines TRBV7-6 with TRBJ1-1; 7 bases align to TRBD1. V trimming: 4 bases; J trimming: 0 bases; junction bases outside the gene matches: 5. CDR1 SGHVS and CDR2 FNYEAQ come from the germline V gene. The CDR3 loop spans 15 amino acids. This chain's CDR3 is CASSSSDRVNTEAFF. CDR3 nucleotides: TGTGCCAGCAGCTCCAGCGACAGGGTGAACACTGAAGCTTTCTTT.

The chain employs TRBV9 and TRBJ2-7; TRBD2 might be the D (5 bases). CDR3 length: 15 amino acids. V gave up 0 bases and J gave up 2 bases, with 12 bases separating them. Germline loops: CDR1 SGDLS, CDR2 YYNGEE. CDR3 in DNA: TGTGCCAGCAGCGTAGCCGGGAATACGGCCTACGAGCAGTACTTC. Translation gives CASSVAGNTAYEQYF.

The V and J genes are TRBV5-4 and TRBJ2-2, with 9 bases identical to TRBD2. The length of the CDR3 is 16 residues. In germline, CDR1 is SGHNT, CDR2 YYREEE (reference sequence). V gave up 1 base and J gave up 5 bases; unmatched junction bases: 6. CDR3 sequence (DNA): TGTGCCAGCAGCTTGTCGCGGGAGGGTATAACCGGGGAGCTGTTTTTT. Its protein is CASSLSREGITGELFF. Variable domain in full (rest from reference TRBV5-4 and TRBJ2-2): ETGVTQSPTHLIKTRGQQVTLRCSSQSGHNTVSWYQQALGQGPQFIFQYYREEENGRGNFPPRFSGLQFPNYSSELNVNALELDDSALYLCASSLSREGITGELFFGEGSRLTVL.

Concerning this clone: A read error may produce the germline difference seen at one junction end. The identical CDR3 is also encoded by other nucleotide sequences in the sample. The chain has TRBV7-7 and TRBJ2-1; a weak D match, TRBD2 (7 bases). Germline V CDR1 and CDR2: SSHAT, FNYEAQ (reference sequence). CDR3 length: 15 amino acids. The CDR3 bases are TGTGCTAGCAGCTTGGGGGGGCTCGGGTACAATGAGCAGTTCTTC. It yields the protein CASSLGGLGYNEQFF. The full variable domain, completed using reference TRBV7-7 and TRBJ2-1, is GAGVSQSPRYKVTKRGQDVTLRCDPISSHATLYWYQQALGQGPEFLTYFNYEAQPDKSGLPSDRFSAERPEGSISTLTIQRTEQRDSAMYRCASSLGGLGYNEQFFGPGTRLTVL.

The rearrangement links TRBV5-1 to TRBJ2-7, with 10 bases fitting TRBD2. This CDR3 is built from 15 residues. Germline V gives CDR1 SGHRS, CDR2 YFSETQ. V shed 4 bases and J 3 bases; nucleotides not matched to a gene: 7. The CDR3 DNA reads TGCGCCAGCAGCCAACTCGGGACTAGCGTCTACGAGCAGTACTTC. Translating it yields CASSQLGTSVYEQYF.

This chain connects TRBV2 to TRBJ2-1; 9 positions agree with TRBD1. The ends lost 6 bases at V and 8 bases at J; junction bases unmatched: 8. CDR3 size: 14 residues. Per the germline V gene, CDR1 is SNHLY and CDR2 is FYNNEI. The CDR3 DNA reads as TGTGCCAGCAGGGACAGGGGAGGAAATCATGAGCAGTTCTTC. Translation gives CASRDRGGNHEQFF.

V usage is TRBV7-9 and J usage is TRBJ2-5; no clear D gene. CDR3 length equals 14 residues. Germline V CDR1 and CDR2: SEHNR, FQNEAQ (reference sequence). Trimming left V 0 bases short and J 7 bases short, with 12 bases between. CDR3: CASSLAQARSTQYF. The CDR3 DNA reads TGTGCCAGCAGCTTAGCCCAGGCCAGGTCGACCCAGTACTTC.

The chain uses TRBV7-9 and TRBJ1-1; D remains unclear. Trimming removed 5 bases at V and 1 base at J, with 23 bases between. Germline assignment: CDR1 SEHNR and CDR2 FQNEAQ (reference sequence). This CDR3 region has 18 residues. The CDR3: CASSAIGVVSRRNTEAFF. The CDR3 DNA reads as TGTGCCAGCAGCGCTATCGGGGTGGTGAGCCGGAGGAACACTGAAGCTTTCTTT.

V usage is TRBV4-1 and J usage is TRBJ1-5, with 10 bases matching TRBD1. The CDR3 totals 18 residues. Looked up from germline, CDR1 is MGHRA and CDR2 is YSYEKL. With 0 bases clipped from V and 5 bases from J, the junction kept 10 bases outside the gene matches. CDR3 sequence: CASSQDLGDRGVYQPQHF. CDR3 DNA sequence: TGCGCCAGCAGCCAAGATTTAGGGGACAGGGGAGTTTATCAGCCCCAGCATTTT.

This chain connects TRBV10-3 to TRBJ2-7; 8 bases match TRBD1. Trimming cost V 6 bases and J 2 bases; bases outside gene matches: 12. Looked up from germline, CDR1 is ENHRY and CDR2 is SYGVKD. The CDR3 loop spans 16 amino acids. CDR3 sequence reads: CAIRPDPGQATYEQYF. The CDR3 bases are TGTGCCATCAGGCCGGACCCGGGACAGGCAACCTACGAGCAGTACTTC.

The CDR3 reads CASSLARGRGNGEAFF. For the CDR3, the DNA is TGTGCCAGCAGTTTGGCGAGAGGACGGGGGAACGGTGAAGCTTTCTTT. V and J are TRBV27 and TRBJ1-1; D might be TRBD1 (5 bases). The germline V and J ends were trimmed by 3 bases and 7 bases, with 21 bases remaining between them. The CDR3 runs 16 residues. Germline CDR1 MNHEY, CDR2 SMNVEV (reference sequence).

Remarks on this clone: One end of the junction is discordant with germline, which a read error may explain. The CDR3 region has the DNA TGTGCCACCAGCAGAGATCAGGATCCGGCGGGGGGTTCTTTTCTCTTC. Amino acid sequence: CATSRDQDPAGGSFLF. The V call is TRBV15, the J call TRBJ2-1, with 8 bases fitting TRBD2. The CDR3 is 16 residues long. Germline CDR1 is LNHNV and CDR2 is YYDKDF (reference sequence).